This TCR beta chain originates from a study of T cell changes during pregnancy in multiple sclerosis (dated 2019 in TCRdb). In terms of the full investigation: The study examined how the T cell repertoire changed over the course of pregnancy in women with multiple sclerosis.

With respect to this clone: The specificity of this receptor is unknown. No qualities accompany the bases; no much larger clone lies one base away.

The protocol used for the library was the immunoSEQ multiplex PCR assay. TCRdb took this table from immuneACCESS and kept in-frame rearrangements with V and J called. Such tables lack part of the clones; where checked against another copy, unresolved V genes explain under half of the gap, and the rest is unexplained. The sample profile shows about 38,000 clones; more than 85% of them were found once. About 9% of the sample comes from the top ten. The CDR3 covers 15 residues, taking in both the cysteine and the phenylalanine. Only the CDR3 part of the read is kept: 45 bases, read in frame from the first base. V is cut back by 3 bases and J by 5 bases, with 7 bases in the junction unmatched. The germline V gene specifies MNHNS as CDR1 and SASEGT as CDR2.

This TCR was recovered from a female donor with multiple sclerosis, enrolled in a pregnancy study. The sequences come from CD8+ T cells from peripheral blood mononuclear cells, collected in the third trimester of pregnancy. The sequence joins TRBV6-1 to TRBJ2-1; 7 bases in the middle match TRBD2. The sequenced DNA is TGTGCCAGCAGTGATAACCGGGACTACCACAATGAGCAGTTCTTC. The translation is CASSDNRDYHNEQFF.